The present entry profiles one TCR beta chain with its context. No antigen is known for it. No clone much larger than this one lies a single base away; base qualities are absent. This sample stems from a study of T-cell reconstitution after alpha-beta-depleted transplantation in children (dated by TCRdb to the mid-2010s). A note on the overall study: The study quantitatively tracked T-cell immune reconstitution after TCRalphabeta/CD19-depleted allogeneic hematopoietic cell transplantation in children using TCR repertoire profiling. The paper as a whole reports these results and caveats: The high TCRbeta diversity at day 60 in some patients was ascribed to recipient T cells and intrathymic progenitors that had survived conditioning. Over subsequent months, a decline in hyperexpanded clone frequencies was noted, and after one year, T-cell counts and TCRbeta diversity were mostly ascribed to newly produced T cells. About two months after transplant, the apparently early recovery of alphabetaT-cell counts reportedly depended on just several hundred clones that had expanded rapidly and came from non-depleted graft cells.

The CDR3 measures 15 amino acids from cysteine to phenylalanine. The CDR3 DNA has 45 bases and is translated from base 1. Germline trimming amounts to 2 bases on V and 6 bases on J, with 9 as the count of junction bases outside the gene matches. CDR1 and CDR2 are read off the germline V gene (reference sequence) as SEHNR and FQNEAQ. The meaning of the sample's treatment or condition label: allogeneic hematopoietic cell transplantation with graft depleted of TCRalphabeta T cells and CD19 B cells. The children who served as transplant recipients had been given grafts of TCRalphabeta/CD19-depleted allogeneic hematopoietic cells. The method behind the library was PCR. Sequencing took place on an Illumina HiSeq 2500. To normalize quantification of the TCRbeta repertoire, the TCR libraries were built with molecular barcoding that relied on unique molecular identifiers. In TCRdb, the public reads were trimmed at Q25 with fastp and aligned with MiXCR, with productive beta chains retained. Each record represents a unique CDR3 protein, reported with the most common genes and DNA among its rows. This sample is represented by 300,000 to 400,000 distinct CDR3 sequences; around 15% of them were singletons. The top ten clones comprise about 41% of the sample.

The source was PBMCs, mostly from graft donor cells, collected 360 days after TCRalphabeta/CD19-depleted stem cell transplant. The V and J segments used are TRBV7-9 and TRBJ1-2; 7 central bases correspond to TRBD1. The source of this sequence is a male patient aged 2-9 years who had a stem cell transplant for acute lymphoblastic leukemia, so the T cells may come from the graft donor. The CDR3 is CASSLQPDREDGYTF. The DNA reads TGTGCCAGCAGCTTACAGCCCGACAGGGAAGATGGCTACACCTTC.